A selection of T cell receptor beta chains follows, all from one sample in a study of cytomegalovirus exposure and HLA in healthy donors. The data were produced by immunoSEQ multiplex PCR, yet TCRdb's version contains in-frame clones alone and is incomplete. The sample lists about 120,000 clones; under 80% were seen once. Sequenced: PBMCs. Every receptor here comes from a woman aged 45 to 65 in good health and CMV-seropositive. CDR3s include the opening cysteine and the closing phenylalanine or tryptophan. Fields, in order: D gene, J gene, V gene, clone size, CDR3 protein, CDR3 DNA. A D gene is named only where the DNA matches it firmly. Clone size is given for some rows only: seen once, a few or many times, or a class if the clone is expanded.

NA,TRBJ1-2,TRBV25-1,NA,CASSSQQVTAPYGYTF,TGTGCCAGCAGTTCCCAACAAGTGACAGCACCATATGGCTACACCTTC
NA,TRBJ2-5,TRBV7-9,NA,CASSLADSGTQYF,TGTGCCAGCAGCTTAGCGGACAGCGGGACCCAGTACTTC
NA,TRBJ2-7,TRBV7-9,NA,CASSTERGQISYEQYF,TGTGCCAGCAGCACGGAGCGCGGACAGATCAGCTACGAGCAGTACTTC
NA,TRBJ2-7,TRBV18,NA,CASSPPSPPEQYF,TGTGCCAGCTCACCACCAAGCCCTCCGGAGCAGTACTTC
TRBD2,TRBJ2-5,TRBV5-8,NA,CASSSGRVTKETQYF,TGTGCCAGCAGCTCGGGGAGGGTCACAAAAGAGACCCAGTACTTC
NA,TRBJ1-2,TRBV9,NA,CASSAQAGTGYTF,TGTGCCAGCAGTGCGCAGGCAGGCACGGGCTACACCTTC
TRBD1,TRBJ1-4,TRBV5-1,NA,CASASQGGRTDEKLFF,TGCGCCAGCGCGTCACAGGGGGGCAGGACTGATGAAAAACTGTTTTTT
NA,TRBJ2-1,TRBV2,few,CASSEEAADNEQFF,TGTGCCAGCAGTGAAGAGGCGGCTGACAATGAGCAGTTCTTC
NA,TRBJ2-2,TRBV30,NA,CAWSAYTGGLNTGELFF,TGTGCCTGGAGTGCCTATACGGGGGGCCTCAACACCGGGGAGCTGTTTTTT
NA,TRBJ2-3,TRBV6-5,NA,CASSRDFTDTQYF,TGTGCCAGCAGCCGGGACTTTACAGATACGCAGTATTTT
NA,TRBJ1-1,TRBV7-8,few,CASSLRPGVNTEAFF,TGTGCCAGCAGCTTACGTCCCGGGGTGAACACTGAAGCTTTCTTT
NA,TRBJ1-1,TRBV19,NA,CASIQGPGDTEAFF,TGTGCCAGTATCCAGGGCCCTGGAGACACTGAAGCTTTCTTT
NA,TRBJ1-2,TRBV5-4,once,CASSLDERSYGYTF,TGTGCCAGCAGCTTAGACGAGAGGAGCTATGGCTACACCTTC
NA,TRBJ2-3,TRBV4-2,NA,CASSPLGASTDTQYF,TGTGCCAGCAGCCCTCTTGGAGCTAGCACAGATACGCAGTATTTT
NA,TRBJ1-3,TRBV29-1,NA,CSVERGGTSGNTIYF,TGCAGCGTTGAAAGGGGGGGTACCTCTGGAAACACCATATATTTT
TRBD1,TRBJ2-5,TRBV7-3,NA,CASSFGQGETQYF,TGTGCCAGCAGCTTCGGACAGGGGGAGACCCAGTACTTC
TRBD1,TRBJ1-2,TRBV6-1,few,CASSFDRGDGYTF,TGTGCCAGCAGTTTCGACAGGGGAGACGGCTACACCTTC
NA,TRBJ1-5,TRBV30,NA,CAWSPAGGALSYSNQPQHF,TGTGCCTGGAGCCCAGCGGGGGGGGCTTTGTCCTATAGCAATCAGCCCCAGCATTTT
NA,TRBJ1-1,TRBV18,NA,CASSPQAVGTEAFF,TGTGCCAGCTCACCACAGGCGGTTGGCACTGAAGCTTTCTTT
NA,TRBJ1-1,TRBV7-9,NA,CASSSATVNTEAFF,TGTGCCAGCAGCTCCGCGACAGTGAACACTGAAGCTTTCTTT
TRBD2,TRBJ2-1,TRBV5-6,NA,CASSSPLNPGTSNNEQFF,TGTGCCAGCAGCTCCCCTTTAAACCCCGGGACTAGTAACAATGAGCAGTTCTTC
NA,TRBJ1-5,TRBV7-9,NA,CASSPQGTADQPQHF,TGTGCCAGCAGCCCCCAGGGGACGGCCGATCAGCCCCAGCATTTT
NA,TRBJ1-5,TRBV19,NA,CASRAYQSNQPQHF,TGTGCCAGCAGGGCATACCAGAGCAATCAGCCCCAGCATTTT
NA,TRBJ2-7,TRBV18,NA,CASSPPVALTYEQYF,TGTGCCAGCTCACCACCGGTGGCCTTAACCTACGAGCAGTACTTC
NA,TRBJ1-1,TRBV28,NA,CASSRFTEAFF,TGTGCCAGCAGCCGTTTTACTGAAGCTTTCTTT
NA,TRBJ2-3,TRBV7-6,NA,CASSLYAFTDTQYF,TGTGCCAGCAGCTTATACGCGTTCACAGATACGCAGTATTTT
NA,TRBJ1-1,TRBV7-2,NA,CASRRGGAMNTEAFF,TGTGCCAGCCGAAGGGGGGGCGCGATGAACACTGAAGCTTTCTTT
TRBD2,TRBJ2-5,TRBV19,NA,CASSPLTSGDQETQYF,TGTGCCAGTAGTCCACTGACTAGCGGGGATCAAGAGACCCAGTACTTC
NA,TRBJ2-3,TRBV30,NA,CAWARGTDTQYF,TGTGCCTGGGCTCGGGGCACAGATACGCAGTATTTT
NA,TRBJ2-2,TRBV7-3,NA,CASTLGHTNTGELFF,TGTGCCAGCACCCTTGGACACACGAACACCGGGGAGCTGTTTTTT
TRBD2,TRBJ2-1,TRBV27,NA,CASSFRTSETFEQFF,TGTGCCAGCAGTTTTAGGACTAGCGAAACATTCGAGCAGTTCTTC
TRBD2,TRBJ2-1,TRBV7-8,NA,CASSPAETSTPNEQFF,TGTGCCAGCAGCCCCGCTGAGACTAGCACCCCAAATGAGCAGTTCTTC
NA,TRBJ2-7,TRBV27,NA,CASGLHYEQYF,TGTGCCAGCGGACTTCACTACGAGCAGTACTTC
NA,TRBJ1-2,TRBV18,NA,CASSPVLGQGYGYTF,TGTGCCAGCTCACCAGTTCTTGGGCAGGGCTATGGCTACACCTTC
TRBD1,TRBJ1-1,TRBV5-1,few,CASSSGQGYEAFF,TGCGCCAGCAGTTCGGGACAGGGGTACGAAGCTTTCTTT
TRBD1,TRBJ1-2,TRBV28,NA,CASSSAQGALGYTF,TGTGCCAGCAGTTCAGCTCAGGGGGCGCTGGGCTACACCTTC
TRBD1,TRBJ1-4,TRBV7-2,once,CASSTGTGVEKLFF,TGTGCCAGCAGCACCGGGACAGGGGTCGAAAAACTGTTTTTT
TRBD2,TRBJ2-1,TRBV7-9,NA,CASSLGTSGGEEQFF,TGTGCCAGCAGCTTAGGGACTAGCGGGGGAGAAGAGCAGTTCTTC
NA,TRBJ2-6,TRBV7-9,few,CASSQGQAGANVLTF,TGTGCCAGCAGCCAGGGCCAAGCTGGGGCCAACGTCCTGACTTTC
NA,TRBJ1-2,TRBV7-9,NA,CSSSYGHSGYTF,TGTTCCAGCAGCTATGGGCACTCTGGCTACACCTTC
NA,TRBJ1-1,TRBV29-1,few,CSVCRGNTEAFF,TGCAGCGTTTGTAGGGGGAACACTGAAGCTTTCTTT
NA,TRBJ2-5,TRBV5-4,NA,CASSSKSPFQETQYF,TGTGCCAGCAGCTCTAAGTCACCATTCCAAGAGACCCAGTACTTC
TRBD1,TRBJ2-7,TRBV28,NA,CASSSLGGTNLNEQYF,TGTGCCAGCAGTTCACTAGGGGGCACGAATTTGAACGAGCAGTACTTC
TRBD2,TRBJ2-2,TRBV4-2,NA,CASSQSVGLAGVTGELFF,TGTGCCAGCAGCCAATCCGTTGGACTAGCGGGAGTAACGGGGGAGCTGTTTTTT
NA,TRBJ2-1,TRBV18,NA,CASSPYAGLPNEQFF,TGTGCCAGCTCACCATATGCAGGCCTGCCCAATGAGCAGTTCTTC
NA,TRBJ2-7,TRBV1,NA,CTSSQFLAGSGRFYEQYF,TGCACCAGCAGCCAATTTCTCGCAGGGAGCGGGAGGTTCTACGAGCAGTACTTC
NA,TRBJ1-2,TRBV9,NA,CASSVHRSGTNYGYTF,TGTGCCAGCAGCGTGCACCGGTCGGGGACTAACTATGGCTACACCTTC
NA,TRBJ1-3,TRBV19,NA,CASSKYGDSAGNTIYF,TGTGCCAGTAGTAAATACGGGGATAGTGCTGGAAACACCATATATTTT
TRBD2,TRBJ2-1,TRBV2,NA,CASRGLAGSYNEQFF,TGTGCCAGCAGGGGACTAGCGGGGTCCTACAATGAGCAGTTCTTC
TRBD2,TRBJ2-2,TRBV5-1,NA,CATTSGDPNTGELFF,TGCGCCACGACTAGCGGAGACCCCAACACCGGGGAGCTGTTTTTT
NA,TRBJ1-2,TRBV7-9,few,CASSQNGLGDGYTF,TGTGCCAGCAGTCAAAATGGACTGGGCGATGGCTACACCTTC
NA,TRBJ1-4,TRBV4-3,NA,CASSQDMGVGGATNEKLFF,TGCGCCAGCAGCCAAGATATGGGTGTGGGGGGTGCAACTAATGAAAAACTGTTTTTT
NA,TRBJ1-4,TRBV30,NA,CACVSATNEKLFF,TGTGCCTGCGTATCCGCAACTAATGAAAAACTGTTTTTT
NA,TRBJ1-4,TRBV4-1,NA,CASSQALGESEKLFF,TGCGCCAGCAGCCAAGCTTTGGGCGAAAGTGAAAAACTGTTTTTT
NA,TRBJ2-3,TRBV5-1,NA,CASSTGTDTQYF,TGCGCCAGCAGTACAGGGACAGATACGCAGTATTTT
TRBD2,TRBJ2-1,TRBV9,NA,CASSPRSGRTYNEQFF,TGTGCCAGCAGCCCCCGAAGCGGGAGGACCTACAATGAGCAGTTCTTC
NA,TRBJ1-2,TRBV18,once,CASSPYENRENYGYTF,TGTGCCAGCTCACCATACGAGAACAGGGAAAACTATGGCTACACCTTC
TRBD1,TRBJ1-4,TRBV5-1,few,CASSSGQGNEKLFF,TGCGCCAGCAGCTCGGGACAGGGGAATGAAAAACTGTTTTTT
TRBD1,TRBJ1-5,TRBV28,NA,CASSFGTGNQPQHF,TGTGCCAGCAGTTTTGGGACAGGTAATCAGCCCCAGCATTTT
TRBD1,TRBJ1-1,TRBV9,NA,CASSPNPQGDTEAFF,TGTGCCAGCAGCCCTAACCCCCAGGGGGACACTGAAGCTTTCTTT